The present TCR beta chain was sequenced within a study of T-cell reconstitution after alpha-beta-depleted transplantation in children. Comment on this clonotype: Its antigen remains unknown.

The trim removed 1 base at V and 8 bases at J, leaving 7 bases unmatched. The CDR3 has 15 amino acids. Per germline, CDR1 SGHVS and CDR2 FQNEAQ. General observations from the study: The authors attributed T-cell counts and diversity one year after transplant mostly to newly produced T cells. Diversity of TCRbeta at day 60 was high in some patients, arising from surviving recipient T cells and thymic progenitors.

A library of TCRbeta sequences, prepared with unique molecular identifiers, was generated. TCRdb processed the PCR reads anew with MiXCR; each CDR3 protein has one entry. The sample includes around 600,000 distinct CDR3 sequences, roughly 24% of them seen just once. The genes are TRBV7-8 and TRBJ2-2; TRBD1 matches at 7 bases. This TCR was sampled from a boy in the first two years of life who had a stem cell transplant for acute myeloid leukemia, so the T cells may come from the graft donor. The sequencing used PBMCs, mostly from graft donor cells, collected 360 days after TCRalphabeta/CD19-depleted stem cell transplant. CDR3 DNA: TGTGCCAGCAGCTTAGGGACAGGCCTATCTGGGGAGCTGTTTTTT. Translation: CASSLGTGLSGELFF.